Below, 21 T cell receptor beta chains from the same sample are listed, as sequenced in a study of T cells in Graves' hyperthyroidism and ophthalmopathy. Researchers took RNA transcripts and amplified the TCR beta CDR3 regions from them. The HTBI primer set served for first-round RT-PCR of the TCR CDR3. Using its own MiXCR run on the multiplex PCR reads, TCRdb lists one record per CDR3 protein. The sample shows hundreds of thousands of distinct CDR3 sequences, 16% of them seen only once. Sequenced: blood. These receptor sequences come from a young woman with Graves' hyperthyroidism.

This clonotype was seen repeatedly, ten times or more. The rearrangement joins TRBV28 to TRBJ2-7; D possibly matches TRBD1 or TRBD2 (5 bases each). The CDR3 is 14 amino acids. V was clipped by 5 bases and J by 3 bases, with 14 bases between them. Germline loops: CDR1 MDHEN, CDR2 SYDVKM. This chain's CDR3 is CASSLRDRYYEQYF. The CDR3 DNA follows: TGTGCCAGCAGTCTCCGGGACCGGTACTACGAGCAGTACTTC.

This clonotype turned up a few times. The V gene is TRBV5-1, the J gene TRBJ2-7; TRBD2 aligns across 8 bases. V lost 6 bases and J lost 1; bases outside the gene matches: 6. Germline assignment: CDR1 SGHRS and CDR2 YFSETQ. The CDR3 is made up of 14 amino acids. The CDR3 loop reads CASTSGGNSYEQYF. The CDR3 DNA reads as TGCGCCAGCACCTCGGGAGGGAATTCCTACGAGCAGTACTTC.

J is TRBJ2-2 and V is TRBV7-3; 15 bases fit TRBD2. The junction had 8 bases not matched to a gene; V was cut back by 5 bases and J by 1 base. Per the germline V gene, CDR1 is SGHTA and CDR2 is FQGTGA. The CDR3 consists of 19 residues. CDR3 coding DNA: TGTGCCAGCAGCAACCCGGGACTAGCGGGGGGCCGGAACACCGGGGAGCTGTTTTTT. It translates to CASSNPGLAGGRNTGELFF.

This clonotype was recorded many times. The chain carries TRBV7-9 and TRBJ2-1, with 8 nucleotides matching TRBD2. The CDR3 has 16 residues. With 5 bases clipped from V and 3 bases from J, the junction kept 9 bases outside the gene matches. Germline values: CDR1 SEHNR, CDR2 FQNEAQ (reference sequence). The CDR3 is CASSPSGGKGYNEQFF. CDR3 in DNA: TGTGCCAGCAGCCCCAGCGGGGGTAAGGGCTACAATGAGCAGTTCTTC.

This clonotype was counted ten times or more. This chain connects TRBV5-5 to TRBJ2-7; 14 bases align to TRBD2. Germline CDR1 SGHKS, CDR2 YYEKEE (reference sequence). The V segment lost 4 bases and the J segment 7 bases; nucleotides outside the gene matches: 7. CDR3 size: 15 residues. CDR3 nucleotides: TGTGCCAGCAGCGACGGGACTAGCGGGGGAAGAGAGCAGTACTTC. Amino acid sequence: CASSDGTSGGREQYF.

The table lists this clonotype with a few counts. This chain joins TRBV19 and TRBJ2-2, with a possible D match to TRBD1 (6 bases). The CDR3 totals 15 residues. Germline CDR1 LNHDA, CDR2 SQIVND (reference sequence). Trimming pared 7 bases from V and 2 bases from J, leaving 14 bases between. CDR3: CASTTTGSNTGELFF. The CDR3 DNA reads as TGTGCCAGTACCACGACAGGATCCAACACCGGGGAGCTGTTTTTT. The variable domain in full, with the rest retrieved from reference TRBV19 and TRBJ2-2, is DGGITQSPKYLFRKEGQNVTLSCEQNLNHDAMYWYRQDPGQGLRLIYYSQIVNDFQKGDIAEGYSVSREKKESFPLTVTSAQKNPTAFYLCASTTTGSNTGELFFGEGSRLTVL.

The V gene is TRBV20-1, the J gene TRBJ1-1; no clear D. V was cut by 5 bases and J by 0 bases, with 10 bases left in between. From germline, CDR1 is DFQATT and CDR2 SNEGSKA (reference sequence). The CDR3 contains 13 residues. CDR3 nucleotide sequence: TGCAGTGCTCCCGGACGGATGAACACTGAAGCTTTCTTT. This encodes CSAPGRMNTEAFF.

The genes are TRBV7-9 and TRBJ2-5, with TRBD2 identical over 7 bases. The germline gives CDR1 SEHNR, CDR2 FQNEAQ (reference sequence). This CDR3 has 13 amino acids. Trimming at V came to 5 bases and at J to 5 bases, leaving 5 bases not matched to a gene. The CDR3 DNA reads TGTGCCAGCAGCCCGGGGGGTGGGGAGACCCAGTACTTC. Translating gives CASSPGGGETQYF. The whole variable domain, remainder taken from reference TRBV7-9 and TRBJ2-5, is DTGVSQNPRHKITKRGQNVTFRCDPISEHNRLYWYRQTLGQGPEFLTYFQNEAQLEKSRLLSDRFSAERPKGSFSTLEIQRTEQGDSAMYLCASSPGGGETQYFGPGTRLLVL.

This clonotype occurred a few times. The chain recombines TRBV29-1 with TRBJ2-5; 14 positions match TRBD2. Germline V lookup: CDR1 SQVTM, CDR2 ANQGSEA. This CDR3 contains 15 residues. After removal of 5 bases from V and 5 bases from J, the junction contained 7 bases not matched to a gene. The CDR3, as DNA: TGCAGCGTTACCGGGACTAGCGGGAGTGTGGAGACCCAGTACTTC. Amino acids: CSVTGTSGSVETQYF.

This clonotype was counted many times. V usage is TRBV7-2 and J usage is TRBJ1-5; no reliable D call. Germline V gene data show CDR1 as SGHTA and CDR2 as FQGNSA. This CDR3 is 13 amino acids long. V was trimmed by 5 bases and J by 6 bases, leaving 11 bases between them. CDR3 sequence: CASSPKWGQPQHF. The CDR3 DNA reads TGTGCCAGCAGCCCTAAATGGGGTCAGCCCCAGCATTTT.

This clonotype was observed a few times. The rearrangement uses TRBV20-1 and TRBJ1-1; D not certain. Germline V gene sequence: CDR1 DFQATT, CDR2 SNEGSKA (reference sequence). The CDR3 length is 12 residues. Trimming took 3 bases from V and 5 from J, leaving 10 bases between them. The CDR3 region has the DNA TGCAGTGCTAGCGGTTCGGTTACTGAAGCTTTCTTT. As protein: CSASGSVTEAFF.

This clonotype was detected only a few times. V gene TRBV4-1 combines with J gene TRBJ2-3; D not resolved. This CDR3 contains 14 residues. Per the germline V gene, CDR1 is MGHRA and CDR2 is YSYEKL. V lost 3 bases and J 3 bases, leaving 10 bases between the germline ends. CDR3 residues: CASSHGVPTDTQYF. DNA of the CDR3: TGCGCCAGCAGCCACGGAGTACCGACAGATACGCAGTATTTT.

The chain joins TRBV5-1 to TRBJ1-1; TRBD1 is a possible D gene (6 bases). Germline-derived CDR1 and CDR2 are SGHRS and YFSETQ. There are 16 residues in the CDR3. V shed 1 base and J shed 5 bases, with 18 bases lying between them. The CDR3 region is CASSLLKGVGGTEAFF. The DNA of the CDR3 is TGCGCCAGCAGCTTGCTTAAGGGGGTCGGAGGGACTGAAGCTTTCTTT.

In the case of this clonotype: As the CDR3 is not closed by the conserved phenylalanine or tryptophan, this likely results from a read error. The CDR3 bases are TGTGCCAGCAGTTTAGGTTTCTCCTACGAGCAGTACTCC. Translated: CASSLGFSYEQYS. The chain links TRBV12-3 or TRBV12-4 to TRBJ2-7, with D hard to call. The germline V and J ends were trimmed by 1 base and 0 bases, with 4 bases remaining between them. The CDR3 contains 13 residues.

This clonotype appeared many times. The rearrangement joins TRBV11-2 to TRBJ2-1, with D unclear. Deletions cut 5 bases from V and 2 bases from J, with 13 bases between. The CDR3 is made up of 15 amino acids. CDR1 is SGHAT, CDR2 FQNNGV, per germline. CDR3 residues: CASSPLNSAYNEQFF. The DNA of the CDR3 is TGTGCCAGCAGCCCCCTCAACTCGGCCTACAATGAGCAGTTCTTC.

This clonotype was seen only a few times. The V call is TRBV5-1, the J call TRBJ2-1; 10 bases map to TRBD2. This CDR3 has 17 amino acids. Per germline, CDR1 SGHRS and CDR2 YFSETQ. J gave up 5 bases and V 2 bases, and 10 bases lay outside the gene matches. CDR3 region: CASSFRLAGDGHNEQFF. CDR3 nucleotide sequence: TGCGCCAGCAGCTTTAGGCTAGCGGGAGACGGCCACAATGAGCAGTTCTTC.

This clonotype was recorded at least ten times. V gene TRBV18 combines with J gene TRBJ1-1; D is ambiguous. V gave up 2 bases and J gave up 2 bases, with 6 bases separating them. Germline V lookup: CDR1 KGHSH, CDR2 LQKENI. CDR3 size: 13 residues. The CDR3 spells CASSPEKNTEAFF. The CDR3 bases are TGTGCCAGCTCACCAGAGAAAAACACTGAAGCTTTCTTT. Full variable domain (missing parts from reference TRBV18 and TRBJ1-1): NAGVMQNPRHLVRRRGQEARLRCSPMKGHSHVYWYRQLPEEGLKFMVYLQKENIIDESGMPKERFSAEFPKEGPSILRIQQVVRGDSAAYFCASSPEKNTEAFFGQGTRLTVV.

The sample holds a few counts of this clonotype. V is TRBV9 and J is TRBJ2-3; D is undetermined. The germline V and J ends were trimmed by 0 bases and 4 bases, with 6 bases remaining between them. Germline CDR1 and CDR2: SGDLS and YYNGEE. The CDR3 is 13 residues long. In DNA form, the CDR3 reads TGTGCCAGCAGCGTAGAGCTAGCAGATACGCAGTATTTT. The encoded protein is CASSVELADTQYF.

As regards this clonotype: A much larger clone differs by one base, so this may be a read error. The chain joins TRBV5-6 to TRBJ2-1; TRBD2 matches at 8 bases. CDR1 is SGHDT, CDR2 YYEEEE, per germline. The CDR3 contains 13 residues. The V segment lost 2 bases and the J segment 10 bases; nucleotides outside the gene matches: 5. The CDR3 loop is CASSFGRGDEQFF. Here the CDR3 DNA reads TGTGCCAGCAGCTTCGGGAGGGGGGACGAGCAGTTCTTC.

The V and J genes are TRBV19 and TRBJ1-5, with TRBD1 matching 8 bases. Germline V CDR1 and CDR2: LNHDA, SQIVND (reference sequence). The CDR3 totals 15 residues. Trimming at V came to 7 bases and at J to 2 bases, leaving 7 bases not matched to a gene. CDR3 region: CASTRTGFGNQPQHF. In DNA, the CDR3 is TGTGCCAGTACCCGGACAGGGTTTGGCAATCAGCCCCAGCATTTT.

In its sample, this clonotype was seen a few times. The chain couples TRBV30 to TRBJ2-5, with 12 bases fitting TRBD2. Germline V gene sequence: CDR1 GTSNPN, CDR2 SVGIG (reference sequence). Trimming removed 7 bases from V and 2 bases from J; junction bases left unmatched: 8. This CDR3 comprises 15 residues. For the CDR3, the DNA is TGTGCCTCGCTCTCCGGGACTAGCGGGCAAGAGACCCAGTACTTC. Amino acid sequence: CASLSGTSGQETQYF.